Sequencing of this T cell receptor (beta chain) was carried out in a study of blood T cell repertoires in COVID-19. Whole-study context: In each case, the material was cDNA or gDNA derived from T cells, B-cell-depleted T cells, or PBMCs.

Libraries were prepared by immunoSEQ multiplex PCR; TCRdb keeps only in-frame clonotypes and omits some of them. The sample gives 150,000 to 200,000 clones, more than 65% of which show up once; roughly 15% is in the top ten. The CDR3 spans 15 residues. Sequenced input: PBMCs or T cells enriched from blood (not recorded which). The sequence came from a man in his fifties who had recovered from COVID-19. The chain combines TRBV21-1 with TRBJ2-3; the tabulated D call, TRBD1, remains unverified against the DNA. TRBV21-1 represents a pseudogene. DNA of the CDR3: TGTGCCAGCAGCAAAGGGGACAGGGACAAAGATACGCAGTATTTT. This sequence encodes CASSKGDRDKDTQYF.